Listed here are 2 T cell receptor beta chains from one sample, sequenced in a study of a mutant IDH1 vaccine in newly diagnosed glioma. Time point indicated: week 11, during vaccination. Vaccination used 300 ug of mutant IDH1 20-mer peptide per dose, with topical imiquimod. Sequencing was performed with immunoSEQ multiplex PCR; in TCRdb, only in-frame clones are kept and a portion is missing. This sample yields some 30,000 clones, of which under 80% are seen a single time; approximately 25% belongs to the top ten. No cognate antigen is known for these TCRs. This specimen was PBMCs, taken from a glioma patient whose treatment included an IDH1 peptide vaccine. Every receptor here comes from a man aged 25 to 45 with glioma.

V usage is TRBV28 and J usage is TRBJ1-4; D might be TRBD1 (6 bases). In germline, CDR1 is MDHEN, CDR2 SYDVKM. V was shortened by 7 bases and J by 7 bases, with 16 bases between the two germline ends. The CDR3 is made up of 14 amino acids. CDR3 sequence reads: CASTLFGGLEKLFF. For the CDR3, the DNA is TGTGCCAGCACCCTGTTTGGGGGGCTTGAAAAACTGTTTTTT.

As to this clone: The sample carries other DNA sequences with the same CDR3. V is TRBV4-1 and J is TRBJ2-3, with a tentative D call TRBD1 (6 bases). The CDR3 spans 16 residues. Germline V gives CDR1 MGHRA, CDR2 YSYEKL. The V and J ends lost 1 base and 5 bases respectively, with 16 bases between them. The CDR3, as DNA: TGCGCCAGCAGCCAAGGTCAGGGGCCGCCCGTAGATACGCAGTATTTT. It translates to CASSQGQGPPVDTQYF.